This T cell receptor beta chain was retrieved from a study of T cells in Graves' hyperthyroidism and ophthalmopathy. Study-level information: Peripheral blood was taken when the disease was first diagnosed, before any treatment began.

As to this clonotype: The junction does not match germline at one end; this may be a read error.

Germline V lookup: CDR1 PRHDT, CDR2 FYEKMQ (reference sequence). There are 15 residues in the CDR3. Amplified TCR beta CDR3 regions came from RNA transcripts. Using the HTBI primer set, a first-round RT-PCR was run on the TCR CDR3. TCRdb passed the multiplex PCR reads through MiXCR, listing each CDR3 protein once. The profile shows around 400,000 distinct CDR3 sequences, 25% of them singletons. This TCR was recovered from a man in his forties or fifties with Graves' hyperthyroidism. The chain uses TRBV13 and TRBJ1-1; tentative D call: TRBD1 (5 bases). Sequencing was done on a sample of blood. The CDR3 DNA reads TGTGCCGGCAGCTCGATGTGGGGTTGGGGGGCTGAAGCTTTCTTT. Protein product: CAGSSMWGWGAEAFF.